This record concerns one T cell receptor beta chain sequence. Its target is not known. This record comes from a study of response to subunit inactivated influenza vaccine. Using its own MiXCR run on the RT-PCR reads, TCRdb lists one record per CDR3 protein. This sample has about 650,000 distinct CDR3 sequences, with approximately 15% found just once. Study results and caveats: There was a suggestion from the authors that each seasonal influenza vaccination recruits few new T cells.

Germline V lookup: CDR1 MNHNS, CDR2 SASEGT. The trim removed 6 bases at V and 3 bases at J, leaving 12 bases unmatched. This CDR3 is 16 amino acids long. The sequencing here drew on PBMCs from blood, taken 14 to 15 days before vaccination. The sequence was collected from a man aged 50-60 years who received an inactivated influenza vaccine. V is TRBV6-1 and J is TRBJ2-7; 9 bases are shared with TRBD2. The CDR3 loop is CASSPSGAGGRYEQYF. CDR3 DNA sequence: TGTGCCAGCAGCCCCTCTGGGGCGGGGGGGCGCTACGAGCAGTACTTC.